The 20 T cell receptor beta chains in this list originate from one sample, sequenced in a study of type 1 regulatory T cells. What these receptors recognize is not known. TCRdb passed the reads through MiXCR, listing each CDR3 protein once. The top ten hold approximately 7.5% of the sample, which has approximately 5,300 distinct CDR3 sequences, roughly 27% seen once. The sequencing sample was made of cultured T cells, either the whole culture or a sorted T cell fraction (not recorded which). The sample's subset: Tr1-enriched cell product generated in vitro against host alloantigens. The source of these receptors is a human donor in good health.

In its sample, this clonotype is medium-sized. This rearrangement joins TRBV7-3 to TRBJ2-1; tentative D call: TRBD2 (6 bases). Trimming shortened V by 5 bases and J by 8 bases, and 13 bases separated the two germline ends. The germline V gene has CDR1 SGHTA and CDR2 FQGTGA. The CDR3 is 13 amino acids. The CDR3 region has the DNA TGTGCCAGCAGCGTGGGGACTCTGGATGAGCAGTTCTTC. Amino acid sequence: CASSVGTLDEQFF.

By share, this clonotype ranks as medium-sized (0.01 to 0.1%). The chain is built from TRBV28 and TRBJ2-7; D is unclear. Per the germline V gene, CDR1 is MDHEN and CDR2 is SYDVKM. This CDR3 is 13 amino acids long. V was shortened by 4 bases and J by 2 bases, with 9 bases between the two germline ends. The CDR3 nucleotides are TGTGCCAGCAGTTCACCGGTTCCCTACGAGCAGTACTTC. Amino acids: CASSSPVPYEQYF. The complete variable domain, with remaining parts taken from reference TRBV28 and TRBJ2-7, reads DVKVTQSSRYLVKRTGEKVFLECVQDMDHENMFWYRQDPGLGLRLIYFSYDVKMKEKGDIPEGYSVSREKKERFSLILESASTNQTSMYLCASSSPVPYEQYFGPGTRLTVT.

The chain combines TRBV5-1 with TRBJ2-2; D call uncertain. Looked up from germline, CDR1 is SGHRS and CDR2 is YFSETQ. V dropped 5 bases and J dropped 1 base, with 12 bases sitting between them. The CDR3 is 15 residues long. CDR3 sequence: CASRQQSMNTGELFF. The CDR3 bases are TGCGCCAGCAGACAACAGAGCATGAACACCGGGGAGCTGTTTTTT.

By sample share, this clonotype is medium-sized. The chain carries TRBV3-1 and TRBJ2-5, with 8 bases matching TRBD1. This CDR3 has 14 amino acids. CDR1 is LGHDT and CDR2 is YNNKEL in the germline V gene (reference sequence). Losses at the gene ends were 4 bases for V and 5 bases for J; bases not matched to a gene: 6. The CDR3 bases are TGTGCCAGCAGCCTCACAGGGGGTACGGAGACCCAGTACTTC. Encoded protein: CASSLTGGTETQYF.

By share, this clonotype counts as medium-sized. This chain connects TRBV30 to TRBJ2-2; TRBD2 might be the D (6 bases). This CDR3 region has 16 residues. Trimming took off 3 bases at V and 6 bases at J, with 20 bases between the two ends. Per the germline V gene, CDR1 is GTSNPN and CDR2 is SVGIG (reference sequence). For the CDR3, the DNA is TGTGCCTGGAGGAGCGCCGGGACTCGATTGTCCGGGGAGCTGTTTTTT. This translates into CAWRSAGTRLSGELFF.

This clonotype ranks as medium-sized. This sequence joins TRBV12-2 and TRBJ1-5. TRBV12-2 is labeled a pseudogene. CDR3 length: 15 residues. The DNA for the CDR3 is TGTGCAAGTCGCTTAGACCCAGAGGATGTTCAGCCCCAGCATTTT. This encodes CASRLDPEDVQPQHF.

Comment on this clonotype: The likely explanation is a read error, given a far larger clone one base away. The genes are TRBV5-1 and TRBJ2-1; D tentatively fits TRBD1 or TRBD2 (5 bases each). Near its end, the DNA agrees better with TRBJ2-5, so the J call may be wrong. The CDR3 has 15 amino acids. Germline-derived CDR1 and CDR2 are SGHRS and YFSETQ. The CDR3 DNA sequence: TGCGCCAGCATCCTGGGACCAGCGCCCGGAGAGACCCAGTACTTC. As protein: CASILGPAPGETQYF.

The chain joins TRBV5-1 to TRBJ1-4; possibly TRBD1 for D (5 bases). The V end lost 6 bases, the J end lost 8 bases, and 17 bases lay between the germline ends. CDR1 SGHRS and CDR2 YFSETQ come from the germline V gene. This CDR3 is built from 14 residues. CDR3 in DNA: TGCGCCAGCAAACAGGACGTCGTAGAGGAAAAACTGTTTTTT. This translates into CASKQDVVEEKLFF.

By share, this clonotype ranks as medium-sized. The chain uses TRBV9 and TRBJ2-3; D may be TRBD2 (5 bases). Germline V gene lookup returns CDR1 SGDLS and CDR2 YYNGEE. V shed 4 bases and J shed 3 bases, with 18 bases lying between them. The CDR3 covers 16 residues. As DNA, the CDR3 is TGTGCCAGCAGCCCTCCAGGCTTGGAGGCAACAGATACGCAGTATTTT. Translation: CASSPPGLEATDTQYF.

V is TRBV6-5 and J is TRBJ1-6; tentative D call: TRBD1 (5 bases). Looked up from germline, CDR1 is MNHEY and CDR2 is SVGAGI. The V and J ends lost 2 bases and 9 bases respectively, with 20 bases between them. The CDR3 is 17 residues long. The CDR3 DNA is TGTGCCAGCAGTTACGGTCTTTCGGTCGGGAGGGGTTCACCCCTCCACTTT. This encodes CASSYGLSVGRGSPLHF.

This clonotype was seen ten or more times. This rearrangement joins TRBV28 to TRBJ2-1; either TRBD1 or TRBD2 may fit D (5 bases each). The CDR3 length is 15 residues. Germline CDR1 reads MDHEN; CDR2 reads SYDVKM. V shed 6 bases and J shed 2 bases, with 14 bases lying between them. Written as DNA, the CDR3 is TGTGCCAGCAGAACCGGGGCGGACGCCTACAATGAGCAGTTCTTC. This translates into CASRTGADAYNEQFF.

This clonotype is medium-sized in the sample. This chain joins TRBV6-6 and TRBJ2-7; D ambiguous. Trimming pared 0 bases from V and 6 bases from J, leaving 6 bases between. Germline CDR1 and CDR2: MNHNY and SVGAGI (reference sequence). This CDR3 is 12 amino acids long. The CDR3: CASSYSSPEQYF. In DNA form, the CDR3 reads TGTGCCAGCAGTTACTCGAGTCCCGAGCAGTACTTC.

This clonotype was counted at least ten times. This rearrangement joins TRBV12-3 or TRBV12-4 to TRBJ2-3; D perhaps matches TRBD2 (5 bases). Trimming left V 10 bases short and J 4 bases short, with 15 bases between. The CDR3 runs 13 residues. CDR3 loop: CATGLLGADTQYF. The CDR3 bases are TGTGCCACCGGACTCCTCGGCGCAGATACGCAGTATTTT.

This clonotype is labeled as large. The chain links TRBV5-1 to TRBJ2-7, with D possibly being TRBD2 (5 bases). The germline V and J ends were trimmed by 4 bases and 7 bases, with 15 bases remaining between them. Germline lookup yields CDR1 SGHRS and CDR2 YFSETQ. This CDR3 contains 13 residues. The CDR3, as DNA: TGCGCCAGCAGCCGTCGAGGGCCGAGTGAGCAGTACTTC. Amino acid sequence: CASSRRGPSEQYF.

This clonotype rates as medium-sized (0.01 to 0.1%). V usage is TRBV5-1 and J usage is TRBJ1-1; D is unclear. The V and J ends lost 2 bases and 1 base respectively, with 9 bases between them. The CDR3 length is 14 residues. Germline CDR1 is SGHRS and CDR2 is YFSETQ. This CDR3 is CASSLFAGNTEAFF. In nucleotides, the CDR3 is TGCGCCAGCAGCTTATTTGCAGGGAACACTGAAGCTTTCTTT.

This clonotype is deemed medium-sized (0.01 to 0.1%). The CDR3 loop reads CASSFSGTNTGELFF. CDR3 nucleotides: TGTGCCAGCAGCTTCAGCGGGACGAACACCGGGGAGCTGTTTTTT. The genes are TRBV11-2 and TRBJ2-2; the match to TRBD2 covers 7 bases. The CDR3 consists of 15 residues. The V segment lost 3 bases and the J segment 0 bases; nucleotides outside the gene matches: 1. Germline assignment: CDR1 SGHAT and CDR2 FQNNGV.

This clonotype was seen once. This chain links TRBV7-9 with TRBJ1-5; the D gene is possibly TRBD1 (6 bases). Between the trimmed V and J ends, which lost 1 base and 9 bases, there was a span of 10 bases. This CDR3 region has 13 residues. Germline V gives CDR1 SEHNR, CDR2 FQNEAQ (reference sequence). Written as DNA, the CDR3 is TGTGCCAGCAGCTTAGAGGGGGTTCGGCCCCAGCATTTT. Its protein is CASSLEGVRPQHF.

This clonotype is classed as medium-sized (0.01 to 0.1%). The CDR3 nucleotides are TGCAGCGGGGATAGCAGCACCGGGGAGCTGTTTTTT. This sequence encodes CSGDSSTGELFF. The chain employs TRBV29-1 and TRBJ2-2; D remains unclear. Trimming removed 7 bases from V and 4 bases from J, with 10 bases in between. The CDR3 is made up of 12 amino acids. Per germline, CDR1 SQVTM and CDR2 ANQGSEA.

V and J are TRBV5-1 and TRBJ2-7; TRBD2 aligns across 11 bases. The ends lost 4 bases at V and 7 bases at J; junction bases unmatched: 7. Germline CDR1 reads SGHRS; CDR2 reads YFSETQ. The CDR3 loop spans 14 amino acids. The CDR3 loop is CASSPRTSGFEQYF. In DNA form, the CDR3 reads TGCGCCAGCAGCCCAAGGACTAGCGGGTTTGAGCAGTACTTC.

By its share, this clonotype is medium-sized. The chain recombines TRBV18 with TRBJ1-6; TRBD1 matches 7 bases. CDR3 size: 13 residues. J gave up 8 bases and V 5 bases, and 3 bases lay outside the gene matches. Germline CDR1 and CDR2: KGHSH and LQKENI. The CDR3 DNA is TGTGCCAGCTCAGGAGACAGGGATTCACCCCTCCACTTT. Protein sequence: CASSGDRDSPLHF.